A single sample gave rise to the 31 T cell receptor beta chains below, sequenced in a study of chronic HIV infection and antiretroviral therapy. TCRdb independently ran MiXCR on the 5' RACE reads; one entry per CDR3 protein. The table has 40,000 to 50,000 distinct CDR3 sequences, under 20% seen once. The source material was peripheral blood. The receptors were gathered from an adult who had HIV and had not received antiretroviral therapy, or was an uninfected healthy control (not recorded which).

This clonotype was recorded at least ten times. This chain links TRBV6-5 with TRBJ1-4, with D perhaps matching TRBD1 (5 bases). CDR1 and CDR2 from the germline V gene are MNHEY and SVGAGI. The CDR3 covers 15 residues. The V end lost 5 bases, the J end lost 3 bases, and 13 bases lay between the germline ends. The CDR3 DNA reads as TGTGCCAGCAGTCCCGGGGCCCATCCTAATGAAAAACTGTTTTTT. The encoded protein is CASSPGAHPNEKLFF.

V and J are TRBV29-1 and TRBJ1-2, with D perhaps matching TRBD1 (6 bases). Trimming removed 3 bases at V and 4 bases at J, with 12 bases between. This CDR3 contains 13 residues. Germline CDR1 is SQVTM and CDR2 is ANQGSEA. CDR3 protein: CSVEGGGVYGYTF. In nucleotides, the CDR3 is TGCAGCGTTGAGGGAGGGGGGGTCTATGGCTACACCTTC.

This clonotype was recorded a few times. The genes are TRBV7-2 and TRBJ2-5; 7 bases fit TRBD2. The CDR3 is 15 residues long. V trimming: 1 base; J trimming: 4 bases; junction bases outside the gene matches: 6. Per the germline V gene, CDR1 is SGHTA and CDR2 is FQGNSA. The CDR3 region has the DNA TGTGCCAGCAGCTTAGTGGCGGGAGAAGGAGAGACCCAGTACTTC. Translating gives CASSLVAGEGETQYF.

The chain is built from TRBV9 and TRBJ2-7; 9 nucleotides agree with TRBD2. Germline V lookup: CDR1 SGDLS, CDR2 YYNGEE. The V gene end was trimmed by 0 bases and the J gene end by 7 bases; junction bases not matched to a gene: 14. This CDR3 is built from 17 residues. CDR3 nucleotides: TGTGCCAGCAGCGTAGATAGTAGCGGGAGAAGATCGAGTGAGCAGTACTTC. Translation gives CASSVDSSGRRSSEQYF.

This clonotype turned up a few times. The chain has TRBV7-2 and TRBJ1-1; D unresolved. V was clipped by 5 bases and J by 0 bases, with 7 bases between them. The CDR3 loop spans 13 amino acids. Germline assignment: CDR1 SGHTA and CDR2 FQGNSA. The CDR3 reads CASSPYMNTEAFF. The CDR3 coding sequence is TGTGCCAGCAGCCCCTACATGAACACTGAAGCTTTCTTT.

The V and J genes are TRBV5-1 and TRBJ2-3, with 15 bases lining up with TRBD2. The CDR3 loop spans 18 amino acids. Germline CDR1 and CDR2: SGHRS and YFSETQ. The trim removed 2 bases at V and 1 base at J, leaving 5 bases unmatched. CDR3 protein: CASSFGLAGGPGTDTQYF. The CDR3 DNA is TGCGCCAGCAGCTTCGGACTAGCGGGAGGGCCCGGCACAGATACGCAGTATTTT.

V is TRBV18 and J is TRBJ2-2; no definite D call. The CDR3 sequence is 15 residues long. Germline assignment: CDR1 KGHSH and CDR2 LQKENI. V gave up 3 bases and J gave up 0 bases, with 8 bases separating them. The CDR3 region is CASSPMTANTGELFF. The DNA for the CDR3 is TGTGCCAGCTCACCGATGACGGCGAACACCGGGGAGCTGTTTTTT.

This clonotype was seen a few times. V usage is TRBV12-3 or TRBV12-4 and J usage is TRBJ1-4; D is possibly TRBD1 (6 bases). The CDR3 is 15 amino acids. V gave up 7 bases and J gave up 3 bases, with 15 bases separating them. This chain's CDR3 is CASTQGGGPNEKLFF. Written as DNA, the CDR3 is TGTGCCAGCACCCAGGGAGGGGGACCTAATGAAAAACTGTTTTTT.

V and J are TRBV15 and TRBJ2-5; D gene ambiguous. Trimming pared 0 bases from V and 5 bases from J, leaving 4 bases between. Per germline, CDR1 LNHNV and CDR2 YYDKDF (reference sequence). The CDR3 consists of 12 residues. CDR3 amino acids: CATSRDSETQYF. CDR3 DNA: TGTGCCACCAGCAGAGATTCGGAGACCCAGTACTTC.

The rearrangement joins TRBV28 to TRBJ2-3; 11 bases agree with TRBD1. V was pared by 5 bases and J by 6 bases, with 7 bases of the junction left unmatched. Germline loops: CDR1 MDHEN, CDR2 SYDVKM. This CDR3 has 15 amino acids. The CDR3 nucleotides read TGTGCCAGCAGTGGACAGGACAGGGGGCACGATACGCAGTATTTT. This translates into CASSGQDRGHDTQYF.

This clonotype was counted only a few times. The rearrangement uses TRBV19 and TRBJ1-5; D remains ambiguous. Trimming removed 0 bases from V and 11 bases from J, with 14 bases in between. The CDR3 extends over 14 amino acids. Per the germline V gene, CDR1 is LNHDA and CDR2 is SQIVND (reference sequence). The CDR3, as DNA: TGTGCCAGTAGTATAGATCGGTCCAGCCAGACCCAGCATTTT. It encodes CASSIDRSSQTQHF.

This clonotype was picked up a small number of times. The chain couples TRBV7-9 to TRBJ2-7; 10 bases agree with TRBD2. J gave up 2 bases and V 4 bases, and 2 bases lay outside the gene matches. CDR3 length: 14 residues. Germline CDR1 SEHNR, CDR2 FQNEAQ (reference sequence). DNA for the CDR3: TGTGCCAGCAGCTCACTAGCGGGGACCTACGAGCAGTACTTC. This sequence encodes CASSSLAGTYEQYF.

The chain employs TRBV6-1 and TRBJ2-4; D is perhaps TRBD2 (5 bases). This CDR3 region has 21 residues. Per the germline V gene, CDR1 is MNHNS and CDR2 is SASEGT. Trimming pared 2 bases from V and 6 bases from J, leaving 32 bases between. This chain's CDR3 is CASSEPDMKLGLGSLLNIQYF. CDR3 DNA sequence: TGTGCCAGCAGTGAACCTGATATGAAGTTAGGACTGGGGTCCCTCCTAAACATTCAGTACTTC.

This clonotype was seen a few times. This chain joins TRBV28 and TRBJ2-7; TRBD2 might be the D (5 bases). V gave up 2 bases and J gave up 5 bases, with 7 bases separating them. The germline V gene encodes CDR1 MDHEN and CDR2 SYDVKM. CDR3 size: 12 residues. The CDR3 DNA sequence: TGTGCCAGCAGTTTAACTAGGGACGAGCAGTACTTC. Amino acid sequence: CASSLTRDEQYF.

This chain links TRBV25-1 with TRBJ1-3, with D perhaps matching TRBD1 (5 bases). V dropped 1 base and J dropped 4 bases, with 11 bases sitting between them. The CDR3 runs 15 residues. Germline assignment: CDR1 MGHDK and CDR2 SYGVNS. CDR3 in amino acids: CASSEFRAGGNTIYF. The CDR3 region has the DNA TGTGCCAGCAGTGAATTTAGGGCAGGGGGAAACACCATATATTTT.

This clonotype was counted only a few times. The chain has TRBV28 and TRBJ2-3; D is uncertain. This CDR3 is 14 amino acids long. The V end was cut by 7 bases, the J end by 0 bases, with 11 bases between. CDR1 is MDHEN, CDR2 SYDVKM, per germline. CDR3 bases: TGTGCCAGCACCTACCCGGACAGCACAGATACGCAGTATTTT. It is translated as CASTYPDSTDTQYF. Full variable domain (rest looked up from reference TRBV28 and TRBJ2-3): DVKVTQSSRYLVKRTGEKVFLECVQDMDHENMFWYRQDPGLGLRLIYFSYDVKMKEKGDIPEGYSVSREKKERFSLILESASTNQTSMYLCASTYPDSTDTQYFGPGTRLTVL.

This clonotype turned up a few times. The rearrangement links TRBV6-5 to TRBJ2-7; 7 bases are shared with TRBD1. The CDR3 consists of 16 residues. V lost 0 bases and J lost 0; bases outside the gene matches: 5. Germline loops: CDR1 MNHEY, CDR2 SVGAGI. The CDR3 loop is CASSYSGTVSSYEQYF. DNA of the CDR3: TGTGCCAGCAGTTACTCCGGGACAGTTAGCTCCTACGAGCAGTACTTC.

The chain carries TRBV20-1 and TRBJ1-5, with TRBD1 identical over 9 bases. Looked up from germline, CDR1 is DFQATT and CDR2 is SNEGSKA (reference sequence). The CDR3 sequence is 14 residues long. With V trimmed by 3 bases and J by 4 bases, 4 bases remained unmatched. CDR3 residues: CSASTGTGNQPQHF. Written as DNA, the CDR3 is TGCAGTGCTAGTACCGGGACAGGGAATCAGCCCCAGCATTTT.

This clonotype was recorded a few times. This rearrangement joins TRBV21-1 to TRBJ1-2. TRBV21-1 is shown as a pseudogene. The CDR3 runs to 13 residues. The CDR3: CASSNPGLNGYTF. CDR3 DNA sequence: TGTGCCAGCAGCAACCCAGGTTTAAACGGCTACACCTTC.

This clonotype was counted a few times. This chain joins TRBV15 and TRBJ2-3, with TRBD2 identical over 11 bases. This CDR3 has 16 residues. The germline gives CDR1 LNHNV, CDR2 YYDKDF (reference sequence). J was trimmed by 6 bases and V by 0 bases; bases with no gene match: 5. The CDR3 protein is CATSRELAGVTDTQYF. Here the CDR3 DNA reads TGTGCCACCAGCAGAGAACTAGCGGGAGTTACGGATACGCAGTATTTT.

CDR3 DNA: TGTGCCAGCTCACCCTCGGGACTAGCGGGAGGGCGAGACATGGAGACCCAGTACTTC. Translating gives CASSPSGLAGGRDMETQYF. The J gene is TRBJ2-5, the V gene TRBV18; 16 nucleotides align to TRBD2. This CDR3 is 19 amino acids long. Germline assignment: CDR1 KGHSH and CDR2 LQKENI. The V segment lost 3 bases and the J segment 5 bases; nucleotides outside the gene matches: 12.

The chain links TRBV18 to TRBJ1-1; D is undetermined. This CDR3 contains 12 residues. Germline lookup yields CDR1 KGHSH and CDR2 LQKENI. Trimming took 3 bases from V and 4 from J, leaving 6 bases between them. This CDR3 reads CASSPVLTEAFF. DNA of the CDR3: TGTGCCAGCTCACCGGTCCTCACTGAAGCTTTCTTT.

A few counts support this clonotype. The chain is built from TRBV24-1 and TRBJ1-1; D uncertain. V shed 7 bases and J shed 0 bases, with 5 bases lying between them. The length of the CDR3 is 12 residues. Germline CDR1 KGHDR, CDR2 SFDVKD. CDR3 bases: TGTGCCACCAGCGGAGTGAACACTGAAGCTTTCTTT. It encodes CATSGVNTEAFF.

The genes are TRBV5-1 and TRBJ2-1; 7 bases fit TRBD1. Germline values: CDR1 SGHRS, CDR2 YFSETQ. The CDR3 consists of 11 residues. With V trimmed by 5 bases and J by 10 bases, 3 bases remained unmatched. The CDR3 bases are TGCGCCAGCAGAGGGGGCGGAGAGCAGTTCTTC. Its translation: CASRGGGEQFF.

In this sample, this clonotype turned up a few times. The chain couples TRBV27 to TRBJ2-6; either TRBD1 or TRBD2 may supply D (5 bases each). V dropped 5 bases and J dropped 2 bases, with 10 bases sitting between them. Germline V gives CDR1 MNHEY, CDR2 SMNVEV (reference sequence). This CDR3 region has 15 residues. The CDR3 sequence: CASSAWGTGANVLTF. CDR3 bases: TGTGCCAGCAGTGCGTGGGGGACTGGGGCCAACGTCCTGACTTTC.

This clonotype was counted a few times. This sequence joins TRBV5-1 and TRBJ1-1, with 7 bases lining up with TRBD1. The CDR3 sequence is 14 residues long. Germline values: CDR1 SGHRS, CDR2 YFSETQ. V was pared by 4 bases and J by 0 bases, with 3 bases of the junction left unmatched. The CDR3 region has the DNA TGCGCCAGCAGCCGGGACAGCTTGAACACTGAAGCTTTCTTT. Protein sequence: CASSRDSLNTEAFF.

The V call is TRBV7-2, the J call TRBJ2-7, with TRBD1 identical over 8 bases. The CDR3 loop spans 12 amino acids. V lost 3 bases and J lost 13; bases outside the gene matches: 8. The germline gives CDR1 SGHTA, CDR2 FQGNSA. The CDR3 loop is CASSFLPGQAYF. DNA for the CDR3: TGTGCCAGCAGCTTTCTCCCGGGACAGGCTTACTTC.

This clonotype has a handful of counts. The chain combines TRBV28 with TRBJ1-2, with D possibly being TRBD1 (6 bases). The germline V gene encodes CDR1 MDHEN and CDR2 SYDVKM. The ends were cut back, 2 bases at V and 5 bases at J, with 12 bases in the middle. This CDR3 has 14 residues. In nucleotides, the CDR3 is TGTGCCAGCAGTTTAACCGGGACACAGTATGGCTACACCTTC. Translation: CASSLTGTQYGYTF.

The chain joins TRBV7-2 to TRBJ2-1; D unclear. CDR1 and CDR2 from the germline V gene are SGHTA and FQGNSA. V was pared by 5 bases and J by 10 bases, with 15 bases between. There are 13 residues in the CDR3. The CDR3: CASSPNGLWEQFF. Here the CDR3 DNA reads TGTGCCAGCAGCCCCAACGGCCTCTGGGAGCAGTTCTTC.

This clonotype was seen only once. The chain uses TRBV27 and TRBJ1-1; possible D gene TRBD1, 6 bases. Germline V lookup: CDR1 MNHEY, CDR2 SMNVEV (reference sequence). V was trimmed by 7 bases and J by 5 bases, leaving 17 bases between them. CDR3 length: 14 amino acids. CDR3 protein: CASTLPGGGTEAFF. In nucleotides, the CDR3 is TGTGCCAGCACCCTCCCGGGAGGGGGGACTGAAGCTTTCTTT.

V gene TRBV5-1 combines with J gene TRBJ1-2; TRBD1 matches 9 bases. Germline CDR1 reads SGHRS; CDR2 reads YFSETQ. V was pared by 5 bases and J by 2 bases, with 4 bases of the junction left unmatched. This CDR3 is built from 14 residues. The CDR3, as DNA: TGCGCCAGCAGTGAGGACAGGGGAAACTATGGCTACACCTTC. Amino acid sequence: CASSEDRGNYGYTF.